The clone carrying this TCR beta chain was observed a handful of times. The antigen is not known. As every portion of the isolated RNA was reverse transcribed, the sequencing read expressed TCRB transcripts. TCRdb's copy holds only in-frame clones and misses some; the assay was immunoSEQ multiplex PCR. The sample contains hundreds of thousands of clones, less than 15% of which appear only once. Germline V CDR1 and CDR2: SGHDN, FVKESK. Trimming shortened V by 0 bases and J by 1 base, and 11 bases separated the two germline ends. The CDR3 length is 16 residues. Stem cell-like memory, regulatory, central memory and naive CD4+ cells were sorted via CD45RO/CCR7/CD25/CD127/CD95/CD27. This sample is part of a study of beta chain features in type 1 diabetes. Study-level findings and limits: There was a moderate but significant shortening of TCRB CDR3s in all four CD4+ subsets of Type 1 diabetes patients.

The sequencing sample was made of naive CD4+ T cells from blood. The chain recombines TRBV14 with TRBJ2-3; a possible D gene is TRBD2 (6 bases). The receptor's source is a woman between 40 and 50 years old in good health. CDR3 sequence: CASSQDYGSGTDTQYF. CDR3 nucleotides: TGTGCCAGCAGCCAAGATTACGGGAGCGGCACAGATACGCAGTATTTT. Full variable domain (missing parts from reference TRBV14 and TRBJ2-3): EAGVTQFPSHSVIEKGQTVTLRCDPISGHDNLYWYRRVMGKEIKFLLHFVKESKQDESGMPNNRFLAERTGGTYSTLKVQPAELEDSGVYFCASSQDYGSGTDTQYFGPGTRLTVL.